This T cell receptor beta chain was sequenced for a study of shared clonotypes between healthy human individuals. About this clone itself: Its target is not known.

J was trimmed by 2 bases and V by 4 bases; bases with no gene match: 11. In germline, CDR1 is SGDLS, CDR2 YYNGEE. This CDR3 has 16 residues. Whole-study results and caveats: Generation probabilities of non-shared clonotypes were lower (relative to those shared by all four donors). Among donors, sharing of clonotypes was expected to be affected by sequencing depth.

Deep was the level used in running the assay. For every subset, genomic DNA was evenly distributed across several immunoSEQ plates. Some clones are missing from TCRdb's copy, which holds only in-frame ones; the method was immunoSEQ multiplex PCR. The table has about 1.4 million clones, around 95% seen once. The gene calls are TRBV9 and TRBJ2-7; 8 bases align to TRBD2. The sequencing sample was made of naive CD4+ T cells sorted from blood. The subset here: CD45RA+ positively selected. The TCR comes from a man aged 30 to 45 in good health. The CDR3 loop reads CASSSPRGGRTYEQYF. The CDR3 DNA follows: TGTGCCAGCAGCTCTCCTCGGGGGGGAAGAACCTACGAGCAGTACTTC. The variable domain in full, with the rest retrieved from reference TRBV9 and TRBJ2-7, is DSGVTQTPKHLITATGQRVTLRCSPRSGDLSVYWYQQSLDQGLQFLIQYYNGEERAKGNILERFSAQQFPDLHSELNLSSLELGDSALYFCASSSPRGGRTYEQYFGPGTRLTVT.